The 25 T cell receptor beta chains reported below all come from one sample, sequenced in a study of esophageal squamous cell carcinoma under preoperative chemotherapy. The time point is: after preoperative PTX-NDP chemotherapy. MiXCR, applied by TCRdb to the PCR reads, yields one record per CDR3 protein. Seen here are 32,000 or so distinct CDR3 sequences, around 50% observed once, and the top ten hold roughly 25%. The specimen was obtained from a patient given preoperative chemotherapy. The receptors were gathered from a human donor with esophageal squamous cell carcinoma. The donor label of this sample is uncertain.

This clonotype was seen a handful of times. Given a much more abundant clone one base away, this may be a read error. This sequence joins TRBV7-6 and TRBJ2-1, with 7 bases that match TRBD1. In germline, CDR1 is SGHVS, CDR2 FNYEAQ. This CDR3 has 14 residues. V shed 1 base and J 10 bases; nucleotides not matched to a gene: 7. DNA for the CDR3: TGTGCCAGCAGCTTAGGGGAAGGGGGCTACGAGCAGTTCTTC. This sequence encodes CASSLGEGGYEQFF.

In this sample, this clonotype turned up a few times. A junction end diverges from the germline sequence, so it may reflect a read error. The chain recombines TRBV7-8 with TRBJ2-1; a possible D gene is TRBD2 (5 bases). The CDR3 is made up of 12 amino acids. CDR1 is SGHVS and CDR2 is FQNEAQ in the germline V gene. The CDR3 DNA follows: TGTGCCAGCAGCTTAGAAGCTGGGGAGCAGTTTTTC. This sequence encodes CASSLEAGEQFF.

The V and J genes are TRBV7-6 and TRBJ2-2; D is perhaps TRBD1 (6 bases). In germline, CDR1 is SGHVS, CDR2 FNYEAQ. This CDR3 comprises 17 residues. Trimming shortened V by 5 bases and J by 13 bases, and 29 bases separated the two germline ends. As DNA, the CDR3 is TGTGCCAGCAGCACCCGACGGACAGATCAGAACACCGGGACGCTGTTTTTT. Its translation is CASSTRRTDQNTGTLFF. Supplemented by reference TRBV7-6 and TRBJ2-2, the full variable domain reads GAGVSQSPRYKVTKRGQDVALRCDPISGHVSLYWYRQALGQGPEFLTYFNYEAQQDKSGLPNDRFSAERPEGSISTLTIQRTEQRDSAMYRCASSTRRTDQNTGTLFFGEGSRLTVL.

The table lists this clonotype with a few counts. V gene TRBV6-1 combines with J gene TRBJ1-4; maybe TRBD1 (5 bases). CDR1 MNHNS and CDR2 SASEGT come from the germline V gene. The V end lost 5 bases, the J end lost 8 bases, and 12 bases lay between the germline ends. This CDR3 is 13 amino acids long. This CDR3 reads CASSTGTGEKLFF. CDR3 nucleotides: TGTGCCAGCAGTACCGGGACGGGAGAAAAACTGTTTTTT.

This clonotype was counted a few times. The V call is TRBV7-3, the J call TRBJ2-2; TRBD2 aligns across 12 bases. Trimming removed 2 bases from V and 0 bases from J; junction bases left unmatched: 1. The V gene's germline CDR1 is SGHTA and CDR2 FQGTGA. The CDR3 runs to 17 residues. The CDR3 bases are TGTGCCAGCAGCTTACTAGCGGGAGGGGCGAACACCGGGGAGCTGTTTTTT. Protein product: CASSLLAGGANTGELFF.

This rearrangement joins TRBV18 to TRBJ2-7, with 8 bases aligning to TRBD2. The J call may be mistaken, given a closer DNA end match to TRBJ2-5. The CDR3 totals 16 residues. CDR1 and CDR2 from the germline V gene are KGHSH and LQKENI. This CDR3 is CASSFLGAGEQETQYF. CDR3 DNA sequence: TGTGCCAGCTCATTTTTAGGAGCGGGGGAACAAGAGACCCAGTACTTC.

Many counts were recorded for this clonotype. This chain joins TRBV7-3 and TRBJ2-7; D might be TRBD1 or TRBD2, each matching 5 bases. Germline loops: CDR1 SGHTA, CDR2 FQGTGA. This CDR3 has 15 residues. The germline V and J ends were trimmed by 5 bases and 7 bases, with 21 bases remaining between them. CDR3: CASSPSPGRSSEQYF. The CDR3, as DNA: TGTGCCAGCAGCCCGTCTCCGGGACGGTCCTCTGAGCAGTACTTC.

This clonotype is labeled as medium-sized. The rearrangement links TRBV12-3 or TRBV12-4 to TRBJ2-6, with 11 bases fitting TRBD1. J was trimmed by 0 bases and V by 6 bases; bases with no gene match: 10. CDR3 length: 19 residues. As DNA, the CDR3 is TGTGCCAGCAGCAGTAACACCGGGACAGGGGGCTCTGGGGCCAACGTCCTGACTTTC. As protein: CASSSNTGTGGSGANVLTF.

The sample holds a few counts of this clonotype. This sequence joins TRBV11-2 and TRBJ2-1, with 8 bases identical to TRBD1. Germline values: CDR1 SGHAT, CDR2 FQNNGV. CDR3 length: 16 residues. Trimming removed 5 bases from V and 10 bases from J; junction bases left unmatched: 16. For the CDR3, the DNA is TGTGCCAGCAGCCCGTTATCGACAGGGGCCGCCTACGAGCAGTTCTTC. This codes for CASSPLSTGAAYEQFF.

The chain employs TRBV6-1 and TRBJ2-7; possibly TRBD1 for D (6 bases). The CDR3 contains 15 residues. V was trimmed by 3 bases and J by 6 bases, leaving 18 bases between them. CDR1 MNHNS and CDR2 SASEGT come from the germline V gene. CDR3 loop: CASSEGTRTAGEQYF. The CDR3 region has the DNA TGTGCCAGCAGTGAGGGGACACGGACAGCTGGCGAGCAGTACTTC.

This clonotype occurred many times. This chain uses TRBV11-2 with TRBJ2-3; 11 nucleotides agree with TRBD2. The CDR3 loop spans 19 amino acids. Germline V gene sequence: CDR1 SGHAT, CDR2 FQNNGV. Trimming at V came to 5 bases and at J to 2 bases, leaving 15 bases not matched to a gene. CDR3 sequence: CASSRTGVAGGRDTDTQYF. CDR3 coding DNA: TGTGCCAGCAGCCGGACGGGGGTAGCGGGGGGGCGGGACACAGATACGCAGTATTTT. Supplemented by reference TRBV11-2 and TRBJ2-3, the full variable domain reads EAGVAQSPRYKIIEKRQSVAFWCNPISGHATLYWYQQILGQGPKLLIQFQNNGVVDDSQLPKDRFSAERLKGVDSTLKIQPAKLEDSAVYLCASSRTGVAGGRDTDTQYFGPGTRLTVL.

Turning to this clonotype: Its ends do not fully match the called genes, so a read error is possible. Here the CDR3 DNA reads TGTGCCAGGAGCTCGACTGGGCAGGCAACGACCCAGTATTTC. Amino acids: CARSSTGQATTQYF. V usage is TRBV7-2 and J usage is TRBJ2-5; the D is unclear. Per germline, CDR1 SGHTA and CDR2 FQGNSA. The CDR3 length is 14 residues.

J is TRBJ2-3 and V is TRBV11-3; possibly TRBD1 for D (5 bases). The CDR3 contains 15 residues. Germline values: CDR1 SGHNT, CDR2 YENEEA. V was shortened by 5 bases and J by 2 bases, with 14 bases between the two germline ends. The CDR3 sequence: CASSPDSRPTDTQYF. In DNA form, the CDR3 reads TGTGCCAGCAGCCCTGACAGTCGACCCACAGATACGCAGTATTTT.

In its sample, this clonotype was seen many times. The rearrangement uses TRBV7-9 and TRBJ2-2, with 9 bases fitting TRBD1. V shed 3 bases, J shed 7 bases, and the junction held 6 bases outside the gene matches. CDR3 length: 15 amino acids. In germline, CDR1 is SEHNR, CDR2 FQNEAQ (reference sequence). The chain's CDR3 is CASSLLGQGFGELFF. DNA for the CDR3: TGTGCCAGCAGCTTGTTGGGACAGGGTTTCGGGGAGCTGTTTTTT.

Turning to this clonotype: The junction departs from germline at one end; a sequencing error may be responsible. V gene TRBV27 combines with J gene TRBJ2-5, with 8 bases that match TRBD1. The CDR3 is made up of 11 amino acids. Germline CDR1 and CDR2: MNHEY and SMNVEV (reference sequence). This chain's CDR3 is CASKKGDRFTF. Written as DNA, the CDR3 is TGTGCCAGCAAAAAAGGGGACAGGTTTACCTTC.

In its sample, this clonotype was seen many times. The V and J genes are TRBV7-9 and TRBJ2-6, with 10 positions matching TRBD1. The germline gives CDR1 SEHNR, CDR2 FQNEAQ (reference sequence). Trimming took 5 bases from V and 4 from J; bases not matched to a gene: 5. CDR3 length: 16 amino acids. Written as DNA, the CDR3 is TGTGCCAGCAGCACGGGACAGGGGAACGGGGCCAACGTCCTGACTTTC. Protein product: CASSTGQGNGANVLTF. Supplemented by reference TRBV7-9 and TRBJ2-6, the full variable domain reads DTGVSQNPRHKITKRGQNVTFRCDPISEHNRLYWYRQTLGQGPEFLTYFQNEAQLEKSRLLSDRFSAERPKGSFSTLEIQRTEQGDSAMYLCASSTGQGNGANVLTFGAGSRLTVL.

At least ten counts were recorded for this clonotype. This sequence may be a read error, since a much larger clone differs from it by one base. The J gene is TRBJ2-1, the V gene TRBV7-7, with D tentatively TRBD1 or TRBD2 (5 bases each). Germline loops: CDR1 SSHAT, CDR2 FNYEAQ (reference sequence). The CDR3 loop spans 15 amino acids. Written as DNA, the CDR3 is TGTGCTAGCGTACTGGGGGAAGGGACCCAAGAGACCCAGTTCTTC. It translates to CASVLGEGTQETQFF.

This clonotype was seen once. V is TRBV9 and J is TRBJ2-5, with unresolved D. Near its end, the DNA agrees better with TRBJ2-1, so the J call may be wrong. The CDR3 runs 15 residues. CDR1 is SGDLS and CDR2 is YYNGEE in the germline V gene. The CDR3 bases are TGTGCCAGCAGCGTAGGGTTGGCGTTGGGCAATGAGCAGTTCTTC. It encodes CASSVGLALGNEQFF.

By proportion, this clonotype is medium-sized. The V gene is TRBV11-2, the J gene TRBJ2-3; 11 positions agree with TRBD2. The CDR3 consists of 14 residues. The trim removed 4 bases at V and 5 bases at J, leaving 2 bases unmatched. Looked up from germline, CDR1 is SGHAT and CDR2 is FQNNGV. The CDR3 coding sequence is TGTGCCAGCAGCTGGCTAGCGGGGGGAGATACGCAGTATTTT. Translating it yields CASSWLAGGDTQYF. Full variable domain (outside the CDR3, taken from reference TRBV11-2 and TRBJ2-3): EAGVAQSPRYKIIEKRQSVAFWCNPISGHATLYWYQQILGQGPKLLIQFQNNGVVDDSQLPKDRFSAERLKGVDSTLKIQPAKLEDSAVYLCASSWLAGGDTQYFGPGTRLTVL.

A word on this clonotype: Its ends do not fully match the called genes, so a read error is possible. The chain has TRBV7-8 and TRBJ2-4; either TRBD1 or TRBD2 may fit D (6 bases each). The CDR3 has 16 amino acids. CDR1 and CDR2 from the germline V gene are SGHVS and FQNEAQ. The CDR3 DNA sequence: TGTGCCAGCCGCAACCCGGGGGTGGGGGCCAATGACATGCAGTACTTT. Amino acids: CASRNPGVGANDMQYF.

CDR3: CASSYSQQGNAGNTIYF. The CDR3 coding sequence is TGTGCCAGCAGCTATAGCCAACAGGGAAATGCTGGAAACACCATATATTTT. V is TRBV7-6 and J is TRBJ1-3; a possible D gene is TRBD1 (6 bases). The CDR3 length is 17 residues. Germline CDR1 and CDR2: SGHVS and FNYEAQ. Between the trimmed V and J ends, which lost 4 bases and 2 bases, there was a span of 18 bases. The full variable domain, in which reference TRBV7-6 and TRBJ1-3 provide the parts outside the CDR3, is GAGVSQSPRYKVTKRGQDVALRCDPISGHVSLYWYRQALGQGPEFLTYFNYEAQQDKSGLPNDRFSAERPEGSISTLTIQRTEQRDSAMYRCASSYSQQGNAGNTIYFGEGSWLTVV.

About this clonotype itself: The junction departs from the called germline gene at one end, perhaps through a read error. The chain couples TRBV7-2 to TRBJ2-3, with TRBD2 as a possible D gene (6 bases). In germline, CDR1 is SGHTA, CDR2 FQGNSA. The CDR3 is made up of 18 amino acids. The CDR3 sequence: CASSLDGLAGWPEDTQYF. The CDR3 DNA sequence: TGTGCCAGCAGCTTAGATGGACTGGCGGGGTGGCCGGAGGATACGCAGTATTTC.

A few counts support this clonotype. The rearrangement uses TRBV6-2 or TRBV6-3 and TRBJ1-1; D call uncertain. Germline V lookup: CDR1 MNHEY, CDR2 SVGEGT. This CDR3 has 13 amino acids. Trimming shortened V by 3 bases and J by 2 bases, and 7 bases separated the two germline ends. CDR3 in amino acids: CASSYVDNTEAFF. The CDR3 DNA reads as TGTGCCAGCAGTTATGTGGATAACACTGAAGCTTTCTTT.

Concerning this clonotype itself: Sequence at one end of the junction differs from germline and may be a read error. The chain has TRBV7-2 and TRBJ2-3; 9 positions agree with TRBD2. CDR1 is SGHTA, CDR2 FQGNSA, per germline. The CDR3 is 18 residues long. CDR3 amino acids: CASSLDGLAGGPKDTQYF. DNA for the CDR3: TGTGCCAGCAGCTTAGATGGACTGGCGGGGGGGCCGAAGGATACGCAGTACTTT.

The chain is built from TRBV7-6 and TRBJ2-2, with D possibly matching TRBD2 (6 bases). The CDR3 totals 15 residues. Germline loops: CDR1 SGHVS, CDR2 FNYEAQ. Trimming shortened V by 3 bases and J by 2 bases, and 10 bases separated the two germline ends. DNA for the CDR3: TGTGCCAGCAGCTTGGGTAGCGGAAACACCGGGGAGCTGTTTTTT. It codes for CASSLGSGNTGELFF.